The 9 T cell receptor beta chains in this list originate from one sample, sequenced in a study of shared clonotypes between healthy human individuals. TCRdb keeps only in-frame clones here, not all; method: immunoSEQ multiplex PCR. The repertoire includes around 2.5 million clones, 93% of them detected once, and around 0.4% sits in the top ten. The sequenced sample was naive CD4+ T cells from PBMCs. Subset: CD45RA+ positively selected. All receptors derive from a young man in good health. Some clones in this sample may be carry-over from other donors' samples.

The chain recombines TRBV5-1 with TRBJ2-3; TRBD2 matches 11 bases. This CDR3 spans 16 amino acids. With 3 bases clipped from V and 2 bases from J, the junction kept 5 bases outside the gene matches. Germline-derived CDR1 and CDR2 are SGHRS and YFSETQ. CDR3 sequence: CASSSRLAGLTDTQYF. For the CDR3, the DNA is TGCGCCAGCAGCTCTCGACTAGCGGGGCTCACAGATACGCAGTATTTT.

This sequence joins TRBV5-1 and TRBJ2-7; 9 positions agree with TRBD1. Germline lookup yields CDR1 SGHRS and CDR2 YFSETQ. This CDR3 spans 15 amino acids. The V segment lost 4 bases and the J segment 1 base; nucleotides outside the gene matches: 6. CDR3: CASSRGTGSSYEQYF. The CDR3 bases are TGCGCCAGCAGCCGCGGGACAGGGTCATCCTACGAGCAGTACTTC.

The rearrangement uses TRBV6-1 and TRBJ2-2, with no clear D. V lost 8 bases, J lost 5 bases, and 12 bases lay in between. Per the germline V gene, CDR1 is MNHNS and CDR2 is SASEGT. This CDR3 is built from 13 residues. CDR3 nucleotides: TGTGCCAGCGAAGCTAGTAGTACCGGGGAGCTGTTTTTT. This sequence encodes CASEASSTGELFF.

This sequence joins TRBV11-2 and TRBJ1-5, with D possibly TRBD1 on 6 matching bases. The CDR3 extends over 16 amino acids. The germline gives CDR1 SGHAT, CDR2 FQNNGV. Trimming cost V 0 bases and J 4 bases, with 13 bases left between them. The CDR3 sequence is CASSLDSGHQNQPQHF. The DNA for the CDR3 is TGTGCCAGCAGCTTAGATTCGGGACACCAGAATCAGCCCCAGCATTTT.

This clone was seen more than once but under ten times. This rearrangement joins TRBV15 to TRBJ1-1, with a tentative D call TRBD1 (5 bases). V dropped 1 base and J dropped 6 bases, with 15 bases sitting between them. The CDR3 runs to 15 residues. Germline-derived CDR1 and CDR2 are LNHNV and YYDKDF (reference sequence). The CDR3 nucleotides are TGTGCCACCAGCAGAGGGGGCGTTACGGTTTCTGAAGCTTTCTTT. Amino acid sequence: CATSRGGVTVSEAFF.

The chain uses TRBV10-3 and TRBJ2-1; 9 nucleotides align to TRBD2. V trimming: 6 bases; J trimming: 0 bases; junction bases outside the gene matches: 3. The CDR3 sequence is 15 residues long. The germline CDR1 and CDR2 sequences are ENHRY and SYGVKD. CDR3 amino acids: CAISLTSGSYNEQFF. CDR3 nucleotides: TGTGCCATCAGCCTGACTAGCGGCTCCTACAATGAGCAGTTCTTC.

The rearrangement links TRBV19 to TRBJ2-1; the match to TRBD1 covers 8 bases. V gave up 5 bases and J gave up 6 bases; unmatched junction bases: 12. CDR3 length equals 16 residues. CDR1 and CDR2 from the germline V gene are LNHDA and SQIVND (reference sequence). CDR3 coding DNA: TGTGCCAGTAGTGCGGACAGGGACGGACTACGCAATGAGCAGTTCTTC. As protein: CASSADRDGLRNEQFF.

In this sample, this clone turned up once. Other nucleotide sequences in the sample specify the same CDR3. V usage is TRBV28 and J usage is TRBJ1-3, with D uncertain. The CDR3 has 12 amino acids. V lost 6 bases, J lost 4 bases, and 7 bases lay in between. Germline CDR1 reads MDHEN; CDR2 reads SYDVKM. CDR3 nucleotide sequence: TGTGCCAGCAGCACAACCGGAAACACCATATATTTT. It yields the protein CASSTTGNTIYF.

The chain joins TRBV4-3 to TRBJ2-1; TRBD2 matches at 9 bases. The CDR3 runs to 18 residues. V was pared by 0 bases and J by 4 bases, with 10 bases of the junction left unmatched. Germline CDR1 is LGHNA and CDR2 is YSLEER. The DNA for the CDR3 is TGCGCCAGCAGCCAAGATTTCGGAACTAGCGGGTATTACAATGAGCAGTTCTTC. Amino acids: CASSQDFGTSGYYNEQFF.